This TCR beta chain derives from a study of CXCR3-negative and CXCR3-positive naive CD8 T cells. Points from the study as a whole: Memory CD8+ T cell repertoires were far less diverse than both naive subsets. More hydrophobic TRB CDR3s occurred in CXCR3-positive than in CXCR3-negative naive cells.

On this clonotype itself: Its cognate antigen is unknown.

UMI-labeled 5' RACE TRB cDNA libraries were prepared from the cells. For each CDR3 protein, TCRdb gives one entry from its re-call of the 5' RACE reads, without DNA. This sample lists around 160,000 distinct CDR3 sequences; its ten largest clones have under 0.35%. The CDR3 is 13 amino acids. Germline loops: CDR1 SQVTM, CDR2 ANQGSEA. This chain uses TRBV29-1 with TRBJ1-2; TCRdb returns TRBD1, unconfirmable since there is no DNA. The TCR comes from a human donor in good health. Some clones in this sample may be carry-over from other donors' samples. Input material: naive CXCR3+ CD8+ T cells from blood. Described subset: CD45RO-CCR7+CD27+CD95- naive CD8+ T cells expressing CXCR3 (TNR3+). Here the CDR3 reads CSVGDRGRGGYTF.